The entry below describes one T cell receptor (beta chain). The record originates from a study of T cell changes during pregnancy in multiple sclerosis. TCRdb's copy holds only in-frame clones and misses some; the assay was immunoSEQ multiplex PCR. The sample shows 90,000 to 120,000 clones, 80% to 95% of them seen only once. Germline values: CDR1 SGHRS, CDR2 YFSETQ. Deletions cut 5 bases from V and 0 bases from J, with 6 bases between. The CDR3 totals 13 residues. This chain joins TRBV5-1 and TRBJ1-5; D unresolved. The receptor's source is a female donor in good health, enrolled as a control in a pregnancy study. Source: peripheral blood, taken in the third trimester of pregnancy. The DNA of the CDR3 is TGCGCCAGCAGGAGGTCTAGCAATCAGCCCCAGCATTTT. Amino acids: CASRRSSNQPQHF.